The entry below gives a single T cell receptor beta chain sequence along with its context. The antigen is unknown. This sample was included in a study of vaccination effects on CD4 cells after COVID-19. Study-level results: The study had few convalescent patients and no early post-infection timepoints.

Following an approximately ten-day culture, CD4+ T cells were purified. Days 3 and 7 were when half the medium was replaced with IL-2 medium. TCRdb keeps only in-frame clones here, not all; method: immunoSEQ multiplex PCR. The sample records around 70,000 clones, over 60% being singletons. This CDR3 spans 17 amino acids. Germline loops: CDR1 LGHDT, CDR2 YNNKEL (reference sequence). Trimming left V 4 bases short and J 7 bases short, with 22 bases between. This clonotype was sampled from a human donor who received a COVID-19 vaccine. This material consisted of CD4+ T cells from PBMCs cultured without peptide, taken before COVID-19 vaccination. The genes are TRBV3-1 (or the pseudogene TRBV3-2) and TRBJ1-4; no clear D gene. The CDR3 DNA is TGTGCCAGCAGCCCAAGAAGAATGAGTACCGAGCGTGAAAAACTGTTTTTT. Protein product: CASSPRRMSTEREKLFF.